This TCR beta chain is from a study of shared clonotypes between healthy human individuals. Study-level findings and limits: Researchers sampled only blood; tissue repertoires likely differ.

The length of the CDR3 is 17 residues. Germline V lookup: CDR1 LGHNA, CDR2 YNFKEQ. Trimming left V 3 bases short and J 0 bases short, with 15 bases between. Using immunoSEQ multiplex PCR, the repertoire was profiled, and TCRdb retains in-frame clones only, with some absent. Of about 680,000 clones in the sample, more than 70% are singletons; the top ten hold around 1.8%. Remarks on this clone: Antigen: not known.

This receptor was obtained from a woman under 40 in good health. Sequencing used memory CD4+ T cells sorted from blood. Sample subset: CD45RA-negative fraction. This chain uses TRBV4-2 with TRBJ2-1; possibly TRBD1 or TRBD2 for D (5 bases each). For the CDR3, the DNA is TGTGCCAGCAGCCAGCGCGGGCCGGGGACCTCCTACAATGAGCAGTTCTTC. Residues: CASSQRGPGTSYNEQFF.